This section outlines one TCR beta chain sequence together with its context. The sample comes from a study of blood T cell repertoires in COVID-19. Study overall: The United States, Italy and Spain provided the acute and convalescent COVID-19 samples. PBMCs, B-cell-depleted T cells, or T cells were the source of the cDNA or gDNA that made up the material.

From germline, CDR1 is SGHRS and CDR2 YFSETQ. CDR3 length: 18 amino acids. V lost 3 bases to trimming and J lost 6 bases; unmatched junction nucleotides: 11. Participant reports of clinical history set cohort assignment. Original methodology: Researchers report that nucleated cell counts were estimated from reference gene primer amplification. Clones were read by immunoSEQ multiplex PCR, and TCRdb kept only the in-frame ones, dropping some. V, J and clone size derive from that table, while D and trimming were established from the DNA sequence. The table lists 200,000 to 250,000 clones, approximately 80% of them singletons.

This rearrangement joins TRBV5-1 to TRBJ2-1; TRBD2 agrees at 14 bases. This TCR came from a woman in her 40s with acute COVID-19. Sequencing used PBMCs or T cells enriched from blood (not recorded which). The CDR3 is CASSSGLAGAPTFNEQFF. Here the CDR3 DNA reads TGCGCCAGCAGCTCGGGACTAGCGGGGGCACCTACCTTCAATGAGCAGTTCTTC.